Below, 28 T cell receptor beta chains from the same sample are listed, as sequenced in a study of T-cell memory formation after mild COVID-19. TCRdb re-called the 5' RACE reads through MiXCR, storing one row per CDR3 protein. The sample consists of hundreds of thousands of distinct CDR3 sequences, 15% of them appearing once. The sample comprised PBMCs or a T cell subset sorted from them (not recorded which). The receptor set was obtained from a man between 18 and 29 years old who had mild COVID-19 (a few samples of this study predate the infection). Cell type and time point are not known.

The chain uses TRBV4-3 and TRBJ2-2; D tentatively fits TRBD1 or TRBD2 (6 bases each). Trimming removed 4 bases at V and 5 bases at J, with 14 bases between. This CDR3 has 15 residues. The V gene's germline CDR1 is LGHNA and CDR2 YSLEER. CDR3 DNA sequence: TGCGCCAGCAGCCCGGGGGCCATTAGGACCGGGGAGCTGTTTTTT. Its translation: CASSPGAIRTGELFF.

The chain combines TRBV15 with TRBJ2-1; D perhaps matches TRBD2 (5 bases). The CDR3 length is 14 residues. Germline CDR1 is LNHNV and CDR2 is YYDKDF (reference sequence). Trimming shortened V by 1 base and J by 6 bases, and 10 bases separated the two germline ends. The CDR3 DNA reads as TGTGCCACCAGCAGAGCCCTAGCCGTCAATGAGCAGTTCTTC. It codes for CATSRALAVNEQFF. Together with reference TRBV15 and TRBJ2-1, the CDR3 gives the full variable domain: DAMVIQNPRYQVTQFGKPVTLSCSQTLNHNVMYWYQQKSSQAPKLLFHYYDKDFNNEADTPDNFQSRRPNTSFCFLDIRSPGLGDTAMYLCATSRALAVNEQFFGPGTRLTVL.

The rearrangement links TRBV20-1 to TRBJ2-3; 12 bases align to TRBD1. J gave up 3 bases and V 4 bases, and 11 bases lay outside the gene matches. The CDR3 totals 17 residues. From germline, CDR1 is DFQATT and CDR2 SNEGSKA (reference sequence). CDR3 region: CSATGTGGGSGTDTQYF. In DNA, the CDR3 is TGCAGTGCTACCGGGACAGGGGGCGGGAGTGGGACAGATACGCAGTATTTT.

This clonotype has a count of ten or more. The chain employs TRBV19 and TRBJ2-1; TRBD2 might be the D (6 bases). Trimming left V 3 bases short and J 1 base short, with 10 bases between. The germline gives CDR1 LNHDA, CDR2 SQIVND (reference sequence). This CDR3 spans 15 amino acids. Here the CDR3 reads CASSIYGGSYNEQFF. Here the CDR3 DNA reads TGTGCCAGTAGTATTTACGGGGGATCCTACAATGAGCAGTTCTTC.

This clonotype came up a few times. The chain links TRBV9 to TRBJ2-1, with 10 bases fitting TRBD2. In germline, CDR1 is SGDLS, CDR2 YYNGEE. The CDR3 length is 15 residues. Germline trimming cut 2 bases from V and 5 bases from J; bases unmatched to any gene: 4. CDR3 coding DNA: TGTGCCAGCAGCGTGAAGGGACTAGCGAACAATGAGCAGTTCTTC. It is translated as CASSVKGLANNEQFF.

The chain uses TRBV12-3 or TRBV12-4 and TRBJ2-6, with 7 bases fitting TRBD1. With V trimmed by 5 bases and J by 4 bases, 14 bases remained unmatched. CDR3 length equals 18 residues. The CDR3 here is CASSGNRGRKAGANVLTF. CDR3 in DNA: TGTGCCAGCAGTGGCAACAGGGGCAGGAAAGCGGGGGCCAACGTCCTGACTTTC.

The J gene is TRBJ2-1, the V gene TRBV5-1, with TRBD2 matching over 7 bases. CDR1 and CDR2 from the germline V gene are SGHRS and YFSETQ. The V gene end was trimmed by 4 bases and the J gene end by 3 bases; junction bases not matched to a gene: 7. This CDR3 spans 15 amino acids. This CDR3 is CASSTFGGSYNEQFF. DNA of the CDR3: TGCGCCAGCAGCACCTTCGGGGGGAGCTACAATGAGCAGTTCTTC.

This clonotype has a handful of counts. The rearrangement joins TRBV3-1 to TRBJ2-1; D remains ambiguous. CDR1 is LGHDT, CDR2 YNNKEL, per germline (reference sequence). This CDR3 region has 13 residues. The ends were cut back, 0 bases at V and 6 bases at J, with 6 bases in the middle. CDR3 loop: CASSQDLVNEQFF. In DNA form, the CDR3 reads TGTGCCAGCAGCCAAGACTTAGTCAATGAGCAGTTCTTC.

This clonotype has only a few counts. V and J are TRBV6-5 and TRBJ2-7; possible D gene TRBD2, 6 bases. The CDR3 length is 14 residues. V was trimmed by 6 bases and J by 4 bases, leaving 16 bases between them. The germline V gene has CDR1 MNHEY and CDR2 SVGAGI. The CDR3: CASSHGTAPYEQYF. As DNA, the CDR3 is TGTGCCAGCAGCCACGGGACTGCGCCTTACGAGCAGTACTTC.

The genes are TRBV6-6 and TRBJ2-5; D may match TRBD1 or TRBD2 (5 bases each). Germline values: CDR1 MNHNY, CDR2 SVGAGI (reference sequence). Trimming removed 7 bases from V and 2 bases from J, with 23 bases in between. The CDR3 loop spans 17 amino acids. This CDR3 reads CASIDGPRRDRQETQYF. CDR3 nucleotides: TGTGCCAGCATCGATGGGCCTCGCCGGGACCGTCAAGAGACCCAGTACTTC.

This rearrangement joins TRBV7-9 to TRBJ2-3, with a possible D match to TRBD2 (7 bases). V lost 1 base and J 4 bases, leaving 15 bases between the germline ends. In germline, CDR1 is SEHNR, CDR2 FQNEAQ (reference sequence). This CDR3 comprises 16 residues. CDR3 sequence (DNA): TGTGCCAGCAGCTTAGTCGTGGGGGGGCCCTCAGATACGCAGTATTTT. It encodes CASSLVVGGPSDTQYF.

The table lists this clonotype with a few counts. The V call is TRBV18, the J call TRBJ1-5; D perhaps matches TRBD1 (6 bases). CDR3 size: 14 residues. Germline assignment: CDR1 KGHSH and CDR2 LQKENI. The ends were cut back, 2 bases at V and 6 bases at J, with 11 bases in the middle. This CDR3 reads CASSPLEGGQPQHF. In DNA form, the CDR3 reads TGTGCCAGCTCACCATTAGAGGGGGGTCAGCCCCAGCATTTT. The whole variable domain, remainder taken from reference TRBV18 and TRBJ1-5, is NAGVMQNPRHLVRRRGQEARLRCSPMKGHSHVYWYRQLPEEGLKFMVYLQKENIIDESGMPKERFSAEFPKEGPSILRIQQVVRGDSAAYFCASSPLEGGQPQHFGDGTRLSIL.

The chain joins TRBV3-1 to TRBJ1-2; tentatively, D is TRBD1 (6 bases). There are 14 residues in the CDR3. Trimming stripped 4 bases from V and 2 bases from J, with 11 bases between. Germline V gene data show CDR1 as LGHDT and CDR2 as YNNKEL (reference sequence). The CDR3 region is CASSLQTGNYGYTF. The CDR3 DNA sequence: TGTGCCAGCAGCCTACAGACAGGAAACTATGGCTACACCTTC.

In this sample, this clonotype turned up a few times. The rearrangement links TRBV5-1 to TRBJ2-7; D is possibly TRBD2 (5 bases). Deletions cut 0 bases from V and 5 bases from J, with 12 bases between. This CDR3 region has 14 residues. CDR1 and CDR2 from the germline V gene are SGHRS and YFSETQ. The CDR3, as DNA: TGCGCCAGCAGCTTGGAGGTAGCGAGTCACGAGCAGTACTTC. Protein sequence: CASSLEVASHEQYF. Using reference TRBV5-1 and TRBJ2-7 for the parts outside the CDR3, the full variable domain is KAGVTQTPRYLIKTRGQQVTLSCSPISGHRSVSWYQQTPGQGLQFLFEYFSETQRNKGNFPGRFSGRQFSNSRSEMNVSTLELGDSALYLCASSLEVASHEQYFGPGTRLTVT.

Only a few counts were recorded for this clonotype. The chain joins TRBV29-1 to TRBJ2-1; D gene unclear. This CDR3 contains 15 residues. Trimming stripped 6 bases from V and 4 bases from J, with 19 bases between. Germline assignment: CDR1 SQVTM and CDR2 ANQGSEA. The CDR3 DNA sequence: TGCAGCGTAGCTTCAGGACCCAATATTTACAATGAGCAGTTCTTC. Amino acid sequence: CSVASGPNIYNEQFF.

The rearrangement joins TRBV11-2 to TRBJ2-7; no clear D gene. Trimming stripped 6 bases from V and 0 bases from J, with 12 bases between. Germline CDR1 reads SGHAT; CDR2 reads FQNNGV. The CDR3 runs 14 residues. In DNA, the CDR3 is TGTGCCAGCAGTCGGATAGAGAGCTCCTACGAGCAGTACTTC. As protein: CASSRIESSYEQYF.

There are many counts of this clonotype. V gene TRBV5-1 combines with J gene TRBJ2-5, with unresolved D. CDR1 SGHRS and CDR2 YFSETQ come from the germline V gene. V lost 5 bases and J 5 bases, leaving 13 bases between the germline ends. The CDR3 extends over 13 amino acids. CDR3 region: CASSSSLFETQYF. The CDR3 region has the DNA TGCGCCAGCAGTTCGTCCCTGTTTGAGACCCAGTACTTC.

This clonotype was counted between two and nine times. The chain has TRBV6-1 and TRBJ2-5; 10 nucleotides agree with TRBD1. V lost 1 base and J lost 4; bases outside the gene matches: 3. The CDR3 consists of 15 residues. Per the germline V gene, CDR1 is MNHNS and CDR2 is SASEGT. The CDR3 loop is CASSEETGGAETQYF. The DNA of the CDR3 is TGTGCCAGCAGTGAAGAGACAGGGGGCGCAGAGACCCAGTACTTC.

V usage is TRBV4-1 and J usage is TRBJ1-1, with D possibly being TRBD1 (6 bases). With 1 base removed from V and 1 base from J, the gap between germline ends came to 13 bases. The CDR3 runs 16 residues. In germline, CDR1 is MGHRA, CDR2 YSYEKL. CDR3 residues: CASSQVGGFENTEAFF. Here the CDR3 DNA reads TGCGCCAGCAGCCAAGTCGGGGGCTTTGAGAACACTGAAGCTTTCTTT.

The rearrangement links TRBV6-2 or TRBV6-3 to TRBJ1-1; the D gene is possibly TRBD1 (6 bases). The CDR3 loop spans 17 amino acids. CDR1 MNHEY and CDR2 SVGEGT come from the germline V gene. The V end was cut by 2 bases, the J end by 4 bases, with 20 bases between. This chain's CDR3 is CASSYGLRGAAGTEAFF. DNA of the CDR3: TGTGCCAGCAGTTACGGGTTACGGGGGGCCGCAGGCACTGAAGCTTTCTTT.

This clonotype was seen just once. The CDR3 bases are TGTGCCAGTAGTATCCGGACAGGGCTGAACACTGAAGCTTTCTTT. Translated, it gives CASSIRTGLNTEAFF. The gene calls are TRBV19 and TRBJ1-1, with TRBD1 matching over 8 bases. The J segment lost 0 bases and the V segment lost 3 bases, leaving 3 bases of the junction unmatched. The CDR3 is 15 amino acids. Germline lookup yields CDR1 LNHDA and CDR2 SQIVND (reference sequence).

This clonotype was counted a few times. The chain employs TRBV11-2 and TRBJ2-1; TRBD2 agrees at 8 bases. The CDR3 is 15 residues long. The germline CDR1 and CDR2 sequences are SGHAT and FQNNGV. Losses at the gene ends were 1 base for V and 5 bases for J; bases not matched to a gene: 4. CDR3 sequence: CASSLAGGPNNEQFF. As DNA, the CDR3 is TGTGCCAGCAGCTTAGCGGGGGGGCCCAACAATGAGCAGTTCTTC.

This clonotype was observed a few times. The chain links TRBV18 to TRBJ2-6, with TRBD2 as a possible D gene (5 bases). V was clipped by 2 bases and J by 4 bases, with 12 bases between them. The length of the CDR3 is 16 residues. Germline-derived CDR1 and CDR2 are KGHSH and LQKENI. CDR3 protein: CASSPWESAGANVLTF. In nucleotides, the CDR3 is TGTGCCAGCTCACCATGGGAGTCGGCCGGGGCCAACGTCCTGACTTTC.

The V call is TRBV9, the J call TRBJ2-3; D possibly corresponds to TRBD1 (5 bases). Germline CDR1 and CDR2: SGDLS and YYNGEE. The CDR3 has 16 residues. Trimming pared 3 bases from V and 4 bases from J, leaving 18 bases between. The CDR3 sequence is CASSGAWGRGADTQYF. In DNA form, the CDR3 reads TGTGCCAGCAGCGGTGCCTGGGGCCGTGGGGCAGATACGCAGTATTTT. Combining the CDR3 with reference TRBV9 and TRBJ2-3 gives the whole variable domain DSGVTQTPKHLITATGQRVTLRCSPRSGDLSVYWYQQSLDQGLQFLIQYYNGEERAKGNILERFSAQQFPDLHSELNLSSLELGDSALYFCASSGAWGRGADTQYFGPGTRLTVL.

The table lists this clonotype with a few counts. The chain has TRBV10-2 and TRBJ2-3, with TRBD2 as a possible D gene (6 bases). The CDR3 covers 15 residues. CDR1 and CDR2 (germline): WSHSY, SAAADI. V shed 4 bases and J shed 5 bases, with 16 bases lying between them. CDR3 DNA: TGCGCCAGCAGTGCCAGCGGGCCCTTTAGAGATACGCAGTATTTT. Translation: CASSASGPFRDTQYF.

The genes are TRBV7-6 and TRBJ2-7; no definite D call. This CDR3 spans 12 amino acids. In germline, CDR1 is SGHVS, CDR2 FNYEAQ. The V and J ends lost 1 base and 12 bases respectively, with 13 bases between them. The CDR3 reads CASSLGGTEAYF. CDR3 nucleotides: TGTGCCAGCAGCTTAGGAGGTACAGAAGCGTACTTC. The whole variable domain, filled in from reference TRBV7-6 and TRBJ2-7, reads GAGVSQSPRYKVTKRGQDVALRCDPISGHVSLYWYRQALGQGPEFLTYFNYEAQQDKSGLPNDRFSAERPEGSISTLTIQRTEQRDSAMYRCASSLGGTEAYFGPGTRLTVT.

This clonotype has just a few counts. The V and J genes are TRBV7-2 and TRBJ1-2, with 7 nucleotides matching TRBD1. The CDR3 length is 13 residues. The trim removed 4 bases at V and 7 bases at J, leaving 6 bases unmatched. Germline loops: CDR1 SGHTA, CDR2 FQGNSA. DNA of the CDR3: TGTGCCAGCAGCTCGACAGGGTTTTTTGGCTACACCTTC. This encodes CASSSTGFFGYTF.

V usage is TRBV11-1 and J usage is TRBJ1-5; D not certain. CDR1 SGHAT and CDR2 FQDESV come from the germline V gene (reference sequence). The CDR3 runs 15 residues. The V gene lost 1 base and the J gene lost 2 bases, with 9 bases spanning the gap. The CDR3 region has the DNA TGTGCCAGCAGCTTAGAGGTGGTTGGCAATCAGCCCCAGCATTTT. Translated, it gives CASSLEVVGNQPQHF.